The 31 T cell receptor beta chains reported below all come from one sample, sequenced in a study of T cell repertoires in cytomegalovirus infection. MiXCR, run by TCRdb on the reads, gives a single entry per CDR3 protein. This sample has approximately 500,000 distinct CDR3 sequences; 16% occur once, and the top ten carry 20% to 30%. The source material was CD8+ T cells from PBMCs. Receptors were obtained from a human donor in good health (CMV status not recorded). Some clones in this sample may be carry-over from other donors' samples.

The chain joins TRBV24-1 to TRBJ1-4; no reliable D call. Germline CDR1 is KGHDR and CDR2 is SFDVKD. The V and J ends lost 2 bases and 4 bases respectively, with 10 bases between them. CDR3 length: 15 amino acids. The CDR3 is CATSDSRRYNEKLFF. The CDR3 nucleotides read TGTGCCACCAGTGATTCAAGGAGGTATAATGAAAAACTGTTTTTT.

In its sample, this clonotype was seen many times. The V call is TRBV6-5, the J call TRBJ1-1; no definite D call. CDR1 is MNHEY, CDR2 SVGAGI, per germline. Trimming left V 0 bases short and J 5 bases short, with 7 bases between. The CDR3 extends over 13 amino acids. The CDR3 DNA reads as TGTGCCAGCAGTTACTCGGTTGGGACTGAAGCTTTCTTT. It yields the protein CASSYSVGTEAFF.

The sample holds a few counts of this clonotype. The chain carries TRBV6-6 and TRBJ1-5; 9 bases are a match to TRBD1. After removal of 4 bases from V and 6 bases from J, the junction contained 13 bases not matched to a gene. Germline-derived CDR1 and CDR2 are MNHNY and SVGAGI (reference sequence). This CDR3 is built from 17 residues. The CDR3: CASSSTGHRGQGQPQHF. The CDR3 DNA sequence: TGTGCCAGCAGTTCTACCGGACACAGGGGGCAAGGTCAGCCCCAGCATTTT.

This clonotype was seen ten or more times. The V and J genes are TRBV7-6 and TRBJ2-1; TRBD2 agrees at 12 bases. This CDR3 comprises 21 residues. Germline-derived CDR1 and CDR2 are SGHVS and FNYEAQ. J lost 0 bases, V lost 3 bases, and 15 bases had no gene match. In nucleotides, the CDR3 is TGTGCCAGCAGCTTGATTTCCAGTACTAGCGGGAGGACCCTCTCCTACAATGAGCAGTTCTTC. Residues: CASSLISSTSGRTLSYNEQFF.

This clonotype has a count of ten or more. The chain recombines TRBV28 with TRBJ1-4, with D unresolved. Germline V gene data show CDR1 as MDHEN and CDR2 as SYDVKM. The CDR3 covers 16 residues. Trimming removed 4 bases at V and 7 bases at J, with 19 bases between. The CDR3 region is CASSSLGPGAGEKLFF. CDR3 nucleotides: TGTGCCAGCAGTTCCCTTGGGCCAGGCGCGGGTGAAAAACTGTTTTTT. Based on the CDR3 plus reference TRBV28 and TRBJ1-4, the full variable domain is DVKVTQSSRYLVKRTGEKVFLECVQDMDHENMFWYRQDPGLGLRLIYFSYDVKMKEKGDIPEGYSVSREKKERFSLILESASTNQTSMYLCASSSLGPGAGEKLFFGSGTQLSVL.

In this sample, this clonotype turned up many times. The rearrangement links TRBV7-9 to TRBJ2-5, with 11 bases that match TRBD2. The J segment lost 5 bases and the V segment lost 3 bases, leaving 8 bases of the junction unmatched. CDR1 and CDR2 (germline): SEHNR, FQNEAQ (reference sequence). The CDR3 is 16 amino acids. CDR3 residues: CASSFPTSGELETQYF. The CDR3, as DNA: TGTGCCAGCAGCTTCCCGACTAGCGGGGAACTGGAGACCCAGTACTTC.

This clonotype was observed a few times. The CDR3 spells CSVRASYNEQFF. The CDR3 nucleotides are TGCAGCGTGAGGGCCTCCTACAATGAGCAGTTCTTC. V is TRBV29-1 and J is TRBJ2-1; D may be TRBD2 (5 bases). Germline V CDR1 and CDR2: SQVTM, ANQGSEA. The CDR3 covers 12 residues. V lost 6 bases and J lost 0, with 6 bases in between.

This clonotype was detected ten times or more. This sequence joins TRBV7-9 and TRBJ2-2; D is unresolved. Per the germline V gene, CDR1 is SEHNR and CDR2 is FQNEAQ (reference sequence). V lost 2 bases to trimming and J lost 4 bases, with 17 bases between them. This CDR3 contains 17 residues. The CDR3 DNA follows: TGTGCCAGCAGCTTAACTCTCTCTACGACGGGCACCGGGGAGCTGTTTTTT. Protein product: CASSLTLSTTGTGELFF.

With regard to this clonotype: The final CDR3 position lacks the conserved phenylalanine or tryptophan, pointing to a likely read error. The limits of the CDR3 on the DNA are not certain, so only TCRdb's listed CDR3 is given. The rearrangement links TRBV27 to TRBJ2-1; TRBD2, the table's D call, lacks a check against the DNA. The CDR3 numbers 14 amino acids, ends counted. Germline V gene lookup returns CDR1 MNHEY and CDR2 SMNVEV (reference sequence). This chain's CDR3 is CASSGTAPYNEQLL.

The V gene is TRBV4-2, the J gene TRBJ2-1; either TRBD1 or TRBD2 may supply D (6 bases each). This CDR3 region has 14 residues. The germline gives CDR1 LGHNA, CDR2 YNFKEQ. The ends were cut back, 1 base at V and 8 bases at J, with 12 bases in the middle. The CDR3 nucleotides are TGTGCCAGCAGCCAAGGGGGGGCCGGAGATGAGCAGTTCTTC. The encoded protein is CASSQGGAGDEQFF.

The rearrangement joins TRBV19 to TRBJ1-2; D is uncertain. Trimming stripped 1 base from V and 8 bases from J, with 8 bases between. The germline CDR1 and CDR2 sequences are LNHDA and SQIVND (reference sequence). This CDR3 region has 12 residues. Written as DNA, the CDR3 is TGTGCCAGTAGTATAGCCCGAGAGGGCTACACCTTC. Translation: CASSIAREGYTF.

This clonotype was found many times. V is TRBV11-2 and J is TRBJ2-5, with D uncertain. Germline loops: CDR1 SGHAT, CDR2 FQNNGV. This CDR3 is built from 14 residues. V lost 0 bases and J 3 bases, leaving 8 bases between the germline ends. As DNA, the CDR3 is TGTGCCAGCAGCTTAGACCGAGCAGAAGAGACCCAGTACTTC. Its translation is CASSLDRAEETQYF.

This clonotype was detected ten times or more. The chain links TRBV12-5 to TRBJ2-2, with D perhaps matching TRBD2 (6 bases). Trimming left V 5 bases short and J 1 base short, with 17 bases between. This CDR3 has 17 amino acids. The germline V gene has CDR1 LGHNT and CDR2 FRNRAP. The CDR3 bases are TGTGCTAGTGGTGCGCTTTTGGGAGGTCGGAACACCGGGGAGCTGTTTTTT. Translating it yields CASGALLGGRNTGELFF. The entire variable domain, with the rest obtained from reference TRBV12-5 and TRBJ2-2, is as follows: DARVTQTPRHKVTEMGQEVTMRCQPILGHNTVFWYRQTMMQGLELLAYFRNRAPLDDSGMPKDRFSAEMPDATLATLKIQPSEPRDSAVYFCASGALLGGRNTGELFFGEGSRLTVL.

The chain employs TRBV2 and TRBJ2-1; 8 bases are shared with TRBD1. Germline-derived CDR1 and CDR2 are SNHLY and FYNNEI. Trimming took 8 bases from V and 4 from J; bases not matched to a gene: 10. The length of the CDR3 is 15 residues. CDR3 residues: CASPRETGVYNEQFF. As DNA, the CDR3 is TGTGCCAGCCCCCGGGAGACAGGGGTTTACAATGAGCAGTTCTTC.

This chain uses TRBV2 with TRBJ2-7, with D perhaps assigned TRBD1 or TRBD2 (5 bases each). The CDR3 runs 15 residues. V was shortened by 1 base and J by 2 bases, with 12 bases between the two germline ends. Germline V gives CDR1 SNHLY, CDR2 FYNNEI. The CDR3 bases are TGTGCCAGCAGTGAAGGGGGGTACTTGGCCTACGAGCAGTACTTC. Encoded protein: CASSEGGYLAYEQYF. The full variable domain, its missing parts supplied by reference TRBV2 and TRBJ2-7, is EPEVTQTPSHQVTQMGQEVILRCVPISNHLYFYWYRQILGQKVEFLVSFYNNEISEKSEIFDDQFSVERPDGSNFTLKIRSTKLEDSAMYFCASSEGGYLAYEQYFGPGTRLTVT.

V gene TRBV4-1 combines with J gene TRBJ2-3; D possibly corresponds to TRBD2 (5 bases). The CDR3 extends over 14 amino acids. Germline-derived CDR1 and CDR2 are MGHRA and YSYEKL. The ends were cut back, 4 bases at V and 3 bases at J, with 11 bases in the middle. This CDR3 is CASSLGARTDTQYF. The CDR3 bases are TGCGCCAGCAGCCTGGGAGCCAGGACAGATACGCAGTATTTT.

The rearrangement links TRBV10-3 to TRBJ2-2; TRBD1 aligns across 7 bases. Losses at the gene ends were 7 bases for V and 6 bases for J; bases not matched to a gene: 2. CDR1 is ENHRY, CDR2 SYGVKD, per germline. The CDR3 has 12 residues. The CDR3 here is CAINTGAGELFF. For the CDR3, the DNA is TGTGCCATCAACACAGGGGCCGGGGAGCTGTTTTTT.

The chain links TRBV5-6 to TRBJ2-2; tentatively, D is TRBD1 (6 bases). Germline CDR1 and CDR2: SGHDT and YYEEEE. Trimming left V 2 bases short and J 1 base short, with 18 bases between. The CDR3 sequence is 18 residues long. The CDR3 sequence: CASSLPSWDTWNTGELFF. Here the CDR3 DNA reads TGTGCCAGCAGCTTACCAAGTTGGGACACTTGGAACACCGGGGAGCTGTTTTTT.

The V gene is TRBV20-1, the J gene TRBJ2-5; tentative D call: TRBD2 (6 bases). Trimming left V 3 bases short and J 5 bases short, with 16 bases between. Germline V gene lookup returns CDR1 DFQATT and CDR2 SNEGSKA (reference sequence). The CDR3 sequence is 14 residues long. CDR3 bases: TGCAGTGCTAGGGGGGGTAGCCTGGCGGAGACCCAGTACTTC. It codes for CSARGGSLAETQYF.

The chain links TRBV10-3 to TRBJ2-1, with D perhaps TRBD1 (6 bases). The CDR3 has 17 amino acids. Germline-derived CDR1 and CDR2 are ENHRY and SYGVKD. V shed 6 bases and J shed 8 bases, with 26 bases lying between them. The CDR3 bases are TGTGCCATCAGGCCAGGGACCGACAGGTCACCCCCCCATGAGCAGTTCTTC. It yields the protein CAIRPGTDRSPPHEQFF.

This clonotype was seen repeatedly, ten times or more. Here the CDR3 reads CASSSPGQGHTDTQYF. DNA for the CDR3: TGTGCCAGCAGCTCGCCGGGACAGGGTCACACAGATACGCAGTATTTT. The chain carries TRBV7-9 and TRBJ2-3, with 9 bases fitting TRBD1. CDR1 and CDR2 (germline): SEHNR, FQNEAQ (reference sequence). Unmatched junction bases numbered 7, after V lost 4 bases and J lost 2 bases. The CDR3 sequence is 16 residues long.

The V gene is TRBV10-3, the J gene TRBJ1-2; maybe TRBD1 (5 bases). The CDR3 spans 14 residues. Trimming pared 0 bases from V and 8 bases from J, leaving 13 bases between. The V gene's germline CDR1 is ENHRY and CDR2 SYGVKD. CDR3 residues: CAISESGTTLGYTF. CDR3 DNA sequence: TGTGCCATCAGTGAGTCGGGGACGACCCTGGGCTACACCTTC.

Comments on this clonotype: A much larger clone differs from this one at a single base, so this may be a read error. It is likely a read error, because the conserved phenylalanine at the end of the CDR3 is missing. The chain has TRBV7-3 and TRBJ2-1; D possibly matches TRBD1 or TRBD2 (5 bases each). The CDR3 totals 15 residues. Trimming stripped 0 bases from V and 7 bases from J, with 13 bases between. Germline V lookup: CDR1 SGHTA, CDR2 FQGTGA. This chain's CDR3 is CASSLTVGTGNEQFL. CDR3 DNA: TGTGCCAGCAGCTTAACTGTGGGGACGGGAAATGAGCAGTTCTTA.

This clonotype was recorded at least ten times. V gene TRBV27 combines with J gene TRBJ2-1; D is unresolved. V was cut by 1 base and J by 4 bases, with 8 bases left in between. The germline gives CDR1 MNHEY, CDR2 SMNVEV (reference sequence). The CDR3 covers 14 residues. CDR3 in DNA: TGTGCCAGCAGTTTATATACCGGATACAATGAGCAGTTCTTC. Protein: CASSLYTGYNEQFF.

This clonotype was recorded many times. V gene TRBV11-2 combines with J gene TRBJ2-1; the match to TRBD2 covers 11 bases. The junction had 13 bases not matched to a gene; V was cut back by 5 bases and J by 7 bases. The length of the CDR3 is 17 residues. Germline V gives CDR1 SGHAT, CDR2 FQNNGV. The CDR3 bases are TGTGCCAGCAGCAGAGGCCCACTAGCGGGAGTGCGGAATGAGCAGTTCTTC. Translation gives CASSRGPLAGVRNEQFF.

The V and J genes are TRBV11-2 and TRBJ2-3; possible D gene TRBD2, 6 bases. V was cut by 5 bases and J by 2 bases, with 17 bases left in between. CDR3 size: 16 residues. Germline CDR1 reads SGHAT; CDR2 reads FQNNGV. CDR3 in DNA: TGTGCCAGCAGCCGTAGCTGGAGGGACTTCACAGATACGCAGTATTTT. As protein: CASSRSWRDFTDTQYF. Together with reference TRBV11-2 and TRBJ2-3, the CDR3 gives the full variable domain: EAGVAQSPRYKIIEKRQSVAFWCNPISGHATLYWYQQILGQGPKLLIQFQNNGVVDDSQLPKDRFSAERLKGVDSTLKIQPAKLEDSAVYLCASSRSWRDFTDTQYFGPGTRLTVL.

This clonotype has more than one count but fewer than ten. V gene TRBV27 combines with J gene TRBJ1-4; D unclear. V was trimmed by 1 base and J by 3 bases, leaving 9 bases between them. CDR1 is MNHEY, CDR2 SMNVEV, per germline (reference sequence). The CDR3 length is 15 residues. The CDR3 nucleotides are TGTGCCAGCAGTTTATTGGCAGACCCTAATGAAAAACTGTTTTTT. Translating gives CASSLLADPNEKLFF.

This clonotype was recorded at least ten times. The chain carries TRBV7-8 and TRBJ2-7, with TRBD1 identical over 7 bases. Germline CDR1 reads SGHVS; CDR2 reads FQNEAQ. Trimming at V came to 4 bases and at J to 5 bases, leaving 11 bases not matched to a gene. This CDR3 spans 15 amino acids. CDR3 nucleotides: TGTGCCAGCAGCTGGGTTACAGGGGTCCACAACGAGCAGTACTTC. This encodes CASSWVTGVHNEQYF.

The rearrangement joins TRBV10-2 to TRBJ2-7; D is unclear. The V gene's germline CDR1 is WSHSY and CDR2 SAAADI. Trimming stripped 3 bases from V and 3 bases from J, with 6 bases between. The CDR3 sequence is 12 residues long. CDR3 coding DNA: TGCGCCAGCAGTGACCAAATCTACGAGCAGTACTTC. Its translation is CASSDQIYEQYF.

The rearrangement uses TRBV4-2 and TRBJ1-3; no clear D. CDR1 is LGHNA and CDR2 is YNFKEQ in the germline V gene. Trimming stripped 0 bases from V and 2 bases from J, with 8 bases between. The CDR3 runs 15 residues. CDR3 nucleotides: TGTGCCAGCAGCCAAGATCGGAATGCTGGAAACACCATATATTTT. Protein: CASSQDRNAGNTIYF.

The V call is TRBV27, the J call TRBJ2-7; 9 bases match TRBD1. This CDR3 is 15 amino acids long. The trim removed 7 bases at V and 6 bases at J, leaving 13 bases unmatched. The V gene's germline CDR1 is MNHEY and CDR2 SMNVEV (reference sequence). The CDR3 loop reads CASKPRGQGSREQYF. Written as DNA, the CDR3 is TGTGCCAGCAAACCGAGGGGACAGGGCTCGCGCGAGCAGTACTTC.